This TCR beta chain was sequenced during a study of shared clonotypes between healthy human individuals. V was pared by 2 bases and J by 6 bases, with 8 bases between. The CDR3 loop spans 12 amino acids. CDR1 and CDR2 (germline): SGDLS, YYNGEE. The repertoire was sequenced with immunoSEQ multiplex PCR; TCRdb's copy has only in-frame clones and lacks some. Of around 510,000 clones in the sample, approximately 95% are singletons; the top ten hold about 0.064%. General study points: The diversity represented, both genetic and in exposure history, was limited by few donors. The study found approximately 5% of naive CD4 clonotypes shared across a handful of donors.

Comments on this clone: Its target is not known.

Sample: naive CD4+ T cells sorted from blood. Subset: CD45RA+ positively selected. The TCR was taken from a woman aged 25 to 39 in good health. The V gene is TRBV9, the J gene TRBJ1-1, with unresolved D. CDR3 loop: CASSVDASEAFF. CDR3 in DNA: TGTGCCAGCAGCGTGGACGCCTCTGAAGCTTTCTTT.